This TCR beta chain stems from a study of blood T cell repertoires in COVID-19. Overall study: Both acute and convalescent COVID-19 samples were obtained from the United States, Italy and Spain. PBMCs, B-cell-depleted T cells, or T cells were the source of the cDNA or gDNA that made up the material.

The germline CDR1 and CDR2 sequences are MDHEN and SYDVKM. The CDR3 consists of 17 residues. In the original analysis: Estimates of nucleated cell counts were drawn from the amplification of reference gene primers. Method: immunoSEQ multiplex PCR; TCRdb's copy keeps in-frame clones and lacks some. V and J calls and clone size are those listed in that table; D and trimming were worked out from the DNA. The table records 35,000 to 45,000 clones, 70% to 90% of them present only once. The receptor was derived from a man in his 70s with active COVID-19. The specimen was peripheral blood. J is TRBJ2-1 and V is TRBV28, with TRBD2 matching over 14 bases. CDR3 in DNA: TGTGGGGCTAAGGGGACAGGGGGACTAGCGGGAGCGAATGAGCAGTTCTTC. It is translated as CGAKGTGGLAGANEQFF.